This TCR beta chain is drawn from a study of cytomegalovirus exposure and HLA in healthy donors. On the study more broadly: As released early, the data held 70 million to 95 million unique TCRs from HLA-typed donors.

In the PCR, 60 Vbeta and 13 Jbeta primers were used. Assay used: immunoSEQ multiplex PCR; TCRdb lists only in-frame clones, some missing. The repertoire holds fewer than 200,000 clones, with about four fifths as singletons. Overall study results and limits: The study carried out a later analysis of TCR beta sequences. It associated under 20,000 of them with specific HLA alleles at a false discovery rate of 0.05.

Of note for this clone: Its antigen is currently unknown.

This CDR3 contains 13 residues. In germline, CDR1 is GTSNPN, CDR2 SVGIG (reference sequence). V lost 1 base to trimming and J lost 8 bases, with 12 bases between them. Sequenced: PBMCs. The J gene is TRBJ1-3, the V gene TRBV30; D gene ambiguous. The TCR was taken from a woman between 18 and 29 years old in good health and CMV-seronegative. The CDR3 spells CAWSERQFDTIYF. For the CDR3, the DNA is TGTGCCTGGAGTGAACGTCAGTTTGACACCATATATTTT.